This record covers a single T cell receptor beta chain. The target antigen is unknown. TCRdb's table, derived via immunoSEQ multiplex PCR, lists solely in-frame clones and lacks some. The table includes 130,000 to 150,000 clones, approximately 88% detected once. The record originates from a study of T cell responses to AZD1222 COVID-19 vaccine. This CDR3 is 16 amino acids long. Study-wide results and caveats: Spike-specific TCRs gained breadth and depth after people received two AZD1222 doses. Only six people who got AZD1222 tested seropositive at baseline. Spike-wide coverage was observed for vaccine-associated CD4 TCRs, with dominant responses at 160-218 and 743-854. A mostly white British donor set with more females was recruited, and clonal diversity was possibly underestimated.

This TCR was recovered from an adult in good health. Material: peripheral blood, obtained on day 0 of AZD1222 vaccination. V usage is TRBV21-1 and J usage is TRBJ1-2; TRBD1, the table's D call, was not compared with the DNA. TRBV21-1 is termed a pseudogene. CDR3 protein: CASSTPTGPPMHGYTF. CDR3 coding DNA: TGTGCCAGCAGCACGCCGACAGGGCCCCCGATGCATGGCTACACCTTC.